The next 5 T cell receptor beta chains were all read from a single sample in a study of T cell repertoires in cytomegalovirus infection. TCRdb reprocessed the reads with MiXCR, giving one entry per CDR3 protein. The sample includes 680,000 or so distinct CDR3 sequences, 30% to 40% seen only once; the top ten take 15% to 20%. Their antigen targets remain unknown. The source was cultured PBMCs, collected from culture after CMV antigen stimulation. The receptor source for this set is a human donor in good health (CMV status not recorded). Some clones in this sample may be carry-over from other donors' samples.

The chain combines TRBV19 with TRBJ2-4, with 10 bases that match TRBD2. This CDR3 contains 20 residues. Trimming at V came to 3 bases and at J to 4 bases, leaving 18 bases not matched to a gene. Germline lookup yields CDR1 LNHDA and CDR2 SQIVND (reference sequence). Here the CDR3 DNA reads TGTGCCAGTAGTATTGGATCTAGCGGGAGAGGGTATTGGGTGAAAAACATTCAGTACTTC. It translates to CASSIGSSGRGYWVKNIQYF. Full variable domain (missing parts from reference TRBV19 and TRBJ2-4): DGGITQSPKYLFRKEGQNVTLSCEQNLNHDAMYWYRQDPGQGLRLIYYSQIVNDFQKGDIAEGYSVSREKKESFPLTVTSAQKNPTAFYLCASSIGSSGRGYWVKNIQYFGAGTRLSVL.

The chain recombines TRBV7-9 with TRBJ2-7, with D unclear. The CDR3 runs to 12 residues. V lost 2 bases and J lost 5, with 7 bases in between. The V gene's germline CDR1 is SEHNR and CDR2 FQNEAQ (reference sequence). CDR3 DNA: TGTGCCAGCAGCTTACCGGTGAACGAGCAGTACTTC. Translated, it gives CASSLPVNEQYF.

CDR3 residues: CASSPGGPLSYEQYF. CDR3 nucleotides: TGTGCCAGCTCACCGGGGGGGCCTCTCTCCTACGAGCAGTACTTC. The chain is built from TRBV18 and TRBJ2-7, with TRBD2 as a possible D gene (7 bases). CDR1 is KGHSH, CDR2 LQKENI, per germline. Trimming stripped 3 bases from V and 0 bases from J, with 12 bases between. The CDR3 is made up of 15 amino acids.

This clonotype was observed at least ten times. The J gene is TRBJ1-1, the V gene TRBV5-4, with D unresolved. In germline, CDR1 is SGHNT, CDR2 YYREEE (reference sequence). This CDR3 is built from 15 residues. V dropped 0 bases and J dropped 1 base, with 10 bases sitting between them. The CDR3 is CASSLGSQTNTEAFF. As DNA, the CDR3 is TGTGCCAGCAGCTTGGGGTCACAGACGAACACTGAAGCTTTCTTT.

The chain is built from TRBV19 and TRBJ2-3, with 7 bases that match TRBD1. The length of the CDR3 is 15 residues. In germline, CDR1 is LNHDA, CDR2 SQIVND (reference sequence). V shed 6 bases, J shed 0 bases, and the junction held 6 bases outside the gene matches. The CDR3 protein is CASRPGQISTDTQYF. In nucleotides, the CDR3 is TGTGCCAGTAGACCGGGACAGATTAGCACAGATACGCAGTATTTT.